A single sample is the source of the 29 T cell receptor beta chains below, sequenced in a study of OX40 agonist ivuxolimab in advanced cancers. Method: immunoSEQ multiplex PCR; TCRdb's copy keeps in-frame clones and lacks some. Among 90,000 to 130,000 clones listed, around 93% were seen once. Sequences were derived from CD4+ or CD8+ T cells sorted from blood, sampled in a trial of the OX40 agonist ivuxolimab. These receptors were obtained from an adult with an advanced solid tumor such as melanoma, head and neck, liver or kidney cancer.

The V and J genes are TRBV11-1 and TRBJ2-7; TRBD2 agrees at 13 bases. This CDR3 is 16 amino acids long. After removal of 4 bases from V and 7 bases from J, the junction contained 10 bases not matched to a gene. Germline CDR1 is SGHAT and CDR2 is FQDESV (reference sequence). The CDR3 DNA reads TGTGCCAGCAGCTCCTTAGGACTAGCGGGAGAAGATGAGCAGTACTTC. Its translation is CASSSLGLAGEDEQYF. The variable domain in full, completed from reference TRBV11-1 and TRBJ2-7, reads EAEVAQSPRYKITEKSQAVAFWCDPISGHATLYWYRQILGQGPELLVQFQDESVVDDSQLPKDRFSAERLKGVDSTLKIQPAELGDSAMYLCASSSLGLAGEDEQYFGPGTRLTVT.

The J gene is TRBJ1-3, the V gene TRBV30; D is possibly TRBD1 (5 bases). V was clipped by 2 bases and J by 4 bases, with 18 bases between them. Germline V gene sequence: CDR1 GTSNPN, CDR2 SVGIG (reference sequence). CDR3 length: 16 amino acids. This CDR3 is CAWSNDPRDWGNTIYF. The DNA of the CDR3 is TGTGCCTGGAGTAACGACCCCCGGGACTGGGGAAACACCATATATTTT.

Of note for this clone: Its ends do not fully match the called genes, so a read error is possible. The chain combines TRBV7-2 with TRBJ1-2; D remains unclear. The CDR3 contains 14 residues. Germline CDR1 is SGHTA and CDR2 is FQGNSA. The CDR3 nucleotides read TGTGCCAGCAGCCACCCGGGAGCTAATTATGGCTACACCTTC. It translates to CASSHPGANYGYTF.

The chain combines TRBV14 with TRBJ2-7, with a weak D call TRBD2 (6 bases). CDR3 length: 15 amino acids. The ends were cut back, 5 bases at V and 1 base at J, with 15 bases in the middle. Looked up from germline, CDR1 is SGHDN and CDR2 is FVKESK. The CDR3 sequence: CASSKMGLESYEQYF. The CDR3 DNA reads TGTGCCAGCAGCAAGATGGGACTCGAATCCTACGAGCAGTACTTC.

This rearrangement joins TRBV7-8 to TRBJ1-1; 7 bases are shared with TRBD1. This CDR3 region has 16 residues. Germline assignment: CDR1 SGHVS and CDR2 FQNEAQ. V was clipped by 5 bases and J by 0 bases; unmatched bases: 9. The CDR3 sequence is CASSPDREIMNTEAFF. DNA for the CDR3: TGTGCCAGCAGCCCCGACAGGGAGATCATGAACACTGAAGCTTTCTTT.

A single count supports this clone. The chain joins TRBV6-6 to TRBJ2-1, with D perhaps matching TRBD2 (5 bases). V shed 4 bases and J shed 8 bases, with 15 bases lying between them. This CDR3 region has 14 residues. Germline V CDR1 and CDR2: MNHNY, SVGAGI (reference sequence). CDR3 residues: CASSLLEGGDEQFF. The CDR3 nucleotides read TGTGCCAGCAGTTTACTCGAGGGTGGCGATGAGCAGTTCTTC.

V and J are TRBV30 and TRBJ2-7, with 14 positions matching TRBD2. Unmatched junction bases numbered 9, after V lost 3 bases and J lost 5 bases. The CDR3 sequence is 16 residues long. The germline V gene encodes CDR1 GTSNPN and CDR2 SVGIG (reference sequence). The CDR3 bases are TGTGCCTGGAGGCGGGGGACTAGCGGGAGTCCCCACGAGCAGTACTTC. This gives the protein CAWRRGTSGSPHEQYF.

V and J are TRBV6-1 and TRBJ2-7, with D perhaps TRBD1 or TRBD2 (5 bases each). V was pared by 8 bases and J by 2 bases, with 13 bases between. The CDR3 is 13 residues long. Germline V CDR1 and CDR2: MNHNS, SASEGT. CDR3 in DNA: TGTGCCAGCTTTACCGGGACCGCCTACGAGCAGTACTTC. Translated, it gives CASFTGTAYEQYF.

This chain connects TRBV7-2 to TRBJ1-2, with 7 bases matching TRBD1. Per the germline V gene, CDR1 is SGHTA and CDR2 is FQGNSA. The CDR3 has 13 amino acids. V shed 1 base and J 4 bases; nucleotides not matched to a gene: 0. CDR3 sequence: CASSLDRGYGYTF. The CDR3 coding sequence is TGTGCCAGCAGCTTAGACAGGGGCTATGGCTACACCTTC.

This clone was seen once. The rearrangement joins TRBV28 to TRBJ2-5; TRBD2 might be the D (8 bases). The DNA end is a closer match to TRBJ2-7, so the J assignment may be wrong. This CDR3 region has 16 residues. The germline V gene has CDR1 MDHEN and CDR2 SYDVKM. Here the CDR3 reads CASSGQDSAGEGEQYF. CDR3 nucleotide sequence: TGTGCCAGCAGTGGACAGGATTCAGCGGGAGAAGGCGAGCAGTACTTC.

The chain has TRBV5-5 and TRBJ1-2; weak D call: TRBD1 (5 bases). In germline, CDR1 is SGHKS, CDR2 YYEKEE (reference sequence). The CDR3 has 15 amino acids. Trimming cost V 0 bases and J 1 base, with 10 bases left between them. The CDR3 sequence: CASSLAGTRNYGYTF. The CDR3 region has the DNA TGTGCCAGCAGCTTGGCAGGGACCCGTAACTATGGCTACACCTTC.

This clone came up a few times. CDR3 region: CASSTGQGNEQFF. The CDR3 DNA reads as TGTGCCAGCTCCACCGGGCAGGGTAATGAGCAGTTCTTC. The genes are TRBV6-1 and TRBJ2-1, with TRBD1 as a possible D gene (5 bases). Germline assignment: CDR1 MNHNS and CDR2 SASEGT. Trimming cost V 8 bases and J 7 bases, with 15 bases left between them. The CDR3 is 13 amino acids.

The chain is built from TRBV11-2 and TRBJ2-2; no reliable D call. Trimming removed 5 bases from V and 4 bases from J, with 8 bases in between. The CDR3 has 13 amino acids. Germline assignment: CDR1 SGHAT and CDR2 FQNNGV. The CDR3 region has the DNA TGTGCCAGCAGCCCCGGCCTCACCGGGGAGCTGTTTTTT. It is translated as CASSPGLTGELFF.

The rearrangement uses TRBV5-4 and TRBJ2-1, with D tentatively TRBD2 (5 bases). Germline V gives CDR1 SGHNT, CDR2 YYREEE (reference sequence). The CDR3 spans 14 residues. The V end lost 0 bases, the J end lost 7 bases, and 11 bases lay between the germline ends. The CDR3 here is CASSLAEVENEQFF. In DNA form, the CDR3 reads TGTGCCAGCAGCTTGGCGGAGGTGGAAAATGAGCAGTTCTTC.

The chain has TRBV19 and TRBJ1-3; no definite D call. The CDR3 has 14 amino acids. CDR1 and CDR2 (germline): LNHDA, SQIVND (reference sequence). Trimming took 3 bases from V and 2 from J, leaving 8 bases between them. CDR3 nucleotides: TGTGCCAGTAGTATGGCTGGGGCTGGAAACACCATATATTTT. Protein sequence: CASSMAGAGNTIYF. Supplemented by reference TRBV19 and TRBJ1-3, the full variable domain reads DGGITQSPKYLFRKEGQNVTLSCEQNLNHDAMYWYRQDPGQGLRLIYYSQIVNDFQKGDIAEGYSVSREKKESFPLTVTSAQKNPTAFYLCASSMAGAGNTIYFGEGSWLTVV.

Remarks on this clone: This same CDR3 is encoded by further DNA sequences in the sample. The CDR3 protein is CASSLGGTDTQYF. The CDR3 nucleotides read TGTGCCAGCAGCTTGGGGGGAACAGATACGCAGTATTTT. This chain uses TRBV5-4 with TRBJ2-3; D not resolved. The V gene's germline CDR1 is SGHNT and CDR2 YYREEE (reference sequence). V shed 0 bases and J shed 3 bases, with 5 bases lying between them. The CDR3 extends over 13 amino acids.

The chain joins TRBV4-2 to TRBJ2-5; 11 positions match TRBD2. Germline CDR1 LGHNA, CDR2 YNFKEQ. The CDR3 has 17 amino acids. The J segment lost 5 bases and the V segment lost 4 bases, leaving 12 bases of the junction unmatched. The CDR3 DNA is TGTGCCAGCAGCCCAGGACTAGCGGGCCCCTTGCAGGAGACCCAGTACTTC. It is translated as CASSPGLAGPLQETQYF.

The chain has TRBV5-1 and TRBJ1-1; D is undetermined. V lost 4 bases, J lost 8 bases, and 15 bases lay in between. CDR3 length: 13 amino acids. CDR1 is SGHRS, CDR2 YFSETQ, per germline. The CDR3 DNA is TGCGCCAGCAGCGAGAGACCGTCAACCGAAGCTTTCTTT. This translates into CASSERPSTEAFF.

This rearrangement joins TRBV10-3 to TRBJ2-1; D remains ambiguous. Trimming cost V 3 bases and J 3 bases, with 6 bases left between them. Germline values: CDR1 ENHRY, CDR2 SYGVKD. The CDR3 is made up of 13 amino acids. The CDR3 nucleotides read TGTGCCATCAGTGATCACATCTACAATGAGCAGTTCTTC. This encodes CAISDHIYNEQFF.

V and J are TRBV5-4 and TRBJ1-4, with 9 nucleotides matching TRBD1. The CDR3 contains 14 residues. The germline gives CDR1 SGHNT, CDR2 YYREEE (reference sequence). V was pared by 4 bases and J by 8 bases, with 6 bases of the junction left unmatched. CDR3 amino acids: CASSKQGAIEKLFF. The DNA for the CDR3 is TGTGCCAGCAGCAAACAGGGGGCGATCGAAAAACTGTTTTTT.

V and J are TRBV4-2 and TRBJ2-6; weak D call: TRBD1 (5 bases). The V gene lost 2 bases and the J gene lost 0 bases, with 17 bases spanning the gap. This CDR3 is 19 amino acids long. Germline V CDR1 and CDR2: LGHNA, YNFKEQ. The CDR3 spells CASSQLGAGQHSGANVLTF. Here the CDR3 DNA reads TGTGCCAGCAGCCAACTAGGGGCCGGGCAGCACTCTGGGGCCAACGTCCTGACTTTC.

The chain couples TRBV7-6 to TRBJ2-3; D is unclear. Trimming left V 4 bases short and J 4 bases short, with 12 bases between. The CDR3 is made up of 14 amino acids. Per the germline V gene, CDR1 is SGHVS and CDR2 is FNYEAQ. The CDR3 spells CASSSPREADTQYF. As DNA, the CDR3 is TGTGCCAGCAGCTCCCCTCGTGAGGCAGATACGCAGTATTTT.

The chain couples TRBV18 to TRBJ2-2; D may be TRBD1 (5 bases). Per germline, CDR1 KGHSH and CDR2 LQKENI. CDR3 length: 15 residues. The V and J ends lost 1 base and 6 bases respectively, with 12 bases between them. CDR3 sequence (DNA): TGTGCCAGCTCACCACGCAGGGAAGCGTCCGGGGAGCTGTTTTTT. Translated: CASSPRREASGELFF.

This chain connects TRBV27 to TRBJ2-1; TRBD2 matches 12 bases. There are 19 residues in the CDR3. Per the germline V gene, CDR1 is MNHEY and CDR2 is SMNVEV (reference sequence). With 0 bases clipped from V and 7 bases from J, the junction kept 13 bases outside the gene matches. The DNA of the CDR3 is TGTGCCAGCAGTTTATCATTTTGGACCGGACTAGCGGGATTAAATGAGCAGTTCTTC. As protein: CASSLSFWTGLAGLNEQFF.

The DNA for the CDR3 is TGTGCCAGCAGCAAAGCTTCCAGCCATGAAGCTTTCTTT. Translation: CASSKASSHEAFF. The chain has TRBV21-1 and TRBJ1-1. TRBV21-1 is a pseudogene locus. This CDR3 has 13 amino acids.

This rearrangement joins TRBV9 to TRBJ2-2; D uncertain. Per germline, CDR1 SGDLS and CDR2 YYNGEE. This CDR3 spans 12 amino acids. Trimming stripped 2 bases from V and 5 bases from J, with 4 bases between. The CDR3 sequence: CASSVATGELFF. CDR3 nucleotides: TGTGCCAGCAGCGTTGCTACCGGGGAGCTGTTTTTT.

Here the CDR3 reads CASSKDRVTGYTF. The CDR3 coding sequence is TGTGCCAGTAGTAAGGACAGGGTGACTGGCTACACCTTC. The gene calls are TRBV19 and TRBJ1-2; TRBD1 aligns across 8 bases. The CDR3 is 13 residues long. Germline V gene lookup returns CDR1 LNHDA and CDR2 SQIVND (reference sequence). With V trimmed by 4 bases and J by 7 bases, 5 bases remained unmatched.

The V gene is TRBV13, the J gene TRBJ2-3; the D gene could be TRBD1 or TRBD2 (5 bases each). This CDR3 has 15 amino acids. V was pared by 5 bases and J by 6 bases, with 18 bases between. Germline assignment: CDR1 PRHDT and CDR2 FYEKMQ (reference sequence). The CDR3 nucleotides are TGTGCCAGCAGCCGCACGGGACCCAGTGTGGATACGCAGTATTTT. Translating it yields CASSRTGPSVDTQYF.

The gene calls are TRBV6-5 and TRBJ2-6, with D uncertain. The V and J ends lost 10 bases and 2 bases respectively, with 15 bases between them. The length of the CDR3 is 15 residues. Germline V gene sequence: CDR1 MNHEY, CDR2 SVGAGI. The CDR3 DNA reads TGTGCCACTCGCCTCTTCGGTGCTGGGGCCAACGTCCTGACTTTC. Amino acids: CATRLFGAGANVLTF.